Included here is one TCR beta chain sequence, with context. This clonotype was observed a handful of times. Its target antigen remains unknown. Qualities for individual bases were not recorded, and no much larger clone is one base off. Libraries were constructed by 5' RACE. The sequencer was an Illumina HiSeq 2000. Template switching introduced a universal primer binding site; the final cDNA contained a unique molecular identifier, enabling accurate counting of TCR cDNA molecules. First-strand cDNA for TCR alpha and beta chains was synthesized from specific primers in the conserved constant-segment region. To control for contamination, every cDNA library carried two barcodes: a SMART-Mk sample barcode plus Illumina barcodes. TruSeq adapter sequences along with Illumina sample barcodes were introduced in two successive PCR steps. The Illumina HiSeq platform was used with custom primers to sequence TCR alpha and beta cDNA libraries. Per the source publication's procedure: MiGEC processed the raw reads to extract unique molecular identifiers, while MiXCR was used to determine the CDR3 positions. Recombination models were inferred per individual with the repgenHMM and IGoR tools using an EM algorithm. The tcR package in R was used for shared clonotype analysis, with sharing normalized by the product of cloneset sizes. To study raw recombination without the effects of thymic and clonal selection, out-of-frame nonproductive sequences were analyzed. The raw public reads went through TCRdb reprocessing: fastp at Q25, MiXCR clone calling, in-frame beta chains kept. Rows are unified per CDR3 protein, each entry keeping the most common DNA and genes. TCRdb, not the authors, supplied the V and J calls. The sample profile shows 200,000 to 250,000 distinct CDR3 sequences; roughly 13% of them were found once. In total, the top ten clones hold roughly 4% of the sample.

From the cysteine up to the phenylalanine, the CDR3 has a length of 16 residues. This entry keeps only the CDR3 DNA: 48 bases, framed from base 1. In the germline V gene, CDR1 corresponds to SGHTA and CDR2 to FQGNSA. V gives up 3 bases and J gives up 3 bases, and the segment between their germline ends measures 18 bases. Every donor in the study was a healthy Caucasian. The twin cohort comprised three pairs of female monozygotic twins, all aged about 18 to 29 years. Miltenyi CD45RO+ enrichment and human naive T-cell isolation kits were used to isolate memory (CD45RO+) and naive T cells from PBMC. This sample is drawn from a study of identical twins (dated by TCRdb to the mid-2010s). Study-level background: The study deep-sequenced TCR alpha and beta repertoires from monozygotic twins, unrelated adults of various ages and cord blood to test whether fetal clonotypes persist. To rule out contamination, the twin experiments were replicated at different times with different library preparation protocols.

Findings and caveats that apply to the study as a whole: Because the same donors could not be followed over many years, conclusions were based on cross-sectional statistical analysis. Out-of-frame TCR alpha sequences shared between twins showed an excess of low generation-probability sequences compared with coincidental sharing between unrelated individuals. Excess twin sharing in beta out-of-frame sequences was weaker because fewer shared sequences lowered the signal-to-noise ratio. Invariant T cells such as MAIT and iNKT could partly confound zero-insertion analyses, although diverse VJ usage argued against such confounding for most clonotypes. Abundant cord blood beta clonotypes carried fewer insertions; young adult naive repertoires showed a weaker similar trend, while memory repertoires showed none. Out-of-frame TCR alpha sharing in monozygotic twins was systematically underestimated by recombination models, whereas sharing between unrelated individuals was in agreement with the recombination models.

The data were also submitted as part of a second study, on yellow fever vaccine responses in identical twins. The second publication reports: According to the authors, in identical twins the way T cells responded to vaccination appeared partly convergent and partly personalized. In identical twins, the study followed T cell clones that responded to the vaccine with precision.

Recombination joined TRBV7-2 with TRBJ2-7; the D segment could be TRBD2, given 5 matching bases. The sample comprised memory (CD45RO+) T cells sorted from blood. Sample cell subset or site, as interpreted from the label and publication: CD45RO+ enriched T cells. The sequence was collected from a woman aged 18 to 35 in good health. The CDR3: CASSFAGGLTFYEQYF. In nucleotides, the sequence is TGTGCCAGCAGCTTTGCCGGCGGGCTAACTTTCTACGAGCAGTACTTC.